The 25 T cell receptor beta chains reported below all come from one sample, sequenced in a study of read filtering for tumor transcriptome and immune sequencing. This library used roughly 370 ng RNA and molecular barcoded adaptors spanning alpha/delta and beta/gamma chains. TCRdb re-called the reads through MiXCR, storing one row per CDR3 protein. The sample includes 43,000 or so distinct CDR3 sequences, around 19% of them seen just once. The sample taken for sequencing was a population of CD138-negative cells sorted from bone marrow. The source is a donor at least 40 years old with multiple myeloma.

The chain has TRBV20-1 and TRBJ2-7; 7 nucleotides match TRBD1. The CDR3 runs to 15 residues. V shed 5 bases and J 6 bases; nucleotides not matched to a gene: 16. Germline CDR1 reads DFQATT; CDR2 reads SNEGSKA (reference sequence). CDR3 protein: CSARQPGQQYGEQYF. The CDR3 coding sequence is TGCAGTGCTCGTCAACCGGGACAGCAATACGGCGAGCAGTACTTC.

This clonotype qualifies as medium-sized (0.01 to 0.1%). The chain has TRBV27 and TRBJ2-1, with a possible D match to TRBD2 (6 bases). The germline V and J ends were trimmed by 3 bases and 4 bases, with 10 bases remaining between them. Per germline, CDR1 MNHEY and CDR2 SMNVEV (reference sequence). This CDR3 comprises 14 residues. In DNA form, the CDR3 reads TGTGCCAGCAGTTTCGGCGGGACTTACAATGAGCAGTTCTTC. This gives the protein CASSFGGTYNEQFF.

Many counts were recorded for this clonotype. The V and J genes are TRBV7-2 and TRBJ2-7; 7 nucleotides agree with TRBD1. CDR1 is SGHTA and CDR2 is FQGNSA in the germline V gene. With V trimmed by 1 base and J by 2 bases, 5 bases remained unmatched. The CDR3 is made up of 15 amino acids. CDR3 nucleotide sequence: TGTGCCAGCAGCTTAGTACGACAGGGAACCTACGAGCAGTACTTC. As protein: CASSLVRQGTYEQYF.

This clonotype appeared many times. The chain employs TRBV28 and TRBJ2-7; D could derive from TRBD1 or TRBD2 (5 bases each). The CDR3 contains 12 residues. Germline CDR1 MDHEN, CDR2 SYDVKM. Trimming took off 10 bases at V and 1 base at J, with 11 bases between the two ends. The chain's CDR3 is CANRDGSYEQYF. The CDR3 DNA reads TGTGCCAATCGGGACGGTTCCTACGAGCAGTACTTC.

The chain employs TRBV20-1 and TRBJ2-3; D gene ambiguous. Looked up from germline, CDR1 is DFQATT and CDR2 is SNEGSKA (reference sequence). The CDR3 contains 9 residues. V lost 8 bases to trimming and J lost 5 bases, with 5 bases between them. CDR3 amino acids: CSLGDTQYF. The CDR3 bases are TGCAGTCTAGGAGATACGCAGTATTTT.

This clonotype was recorded many times. The genes are TRBV28 and TRBJ2-1; 7 bases are a match to TRBD2. The germline V gene has CDR1 MDHEN and CDR2 SYDVKM. The CDR3 covers 15 residues. The V segment lost 4 bases and the J segment 5 bases; nucleotides outside the gene matches: 8. This CDR3 is CASSSSGGGHNEQFF. CDR3 sequence (DNA): TGTGCCAGCAGTTCGTCAGGCGGGGGACACAATGAGCAGTTCTTC.

This clonotype was counted many times. This chain uses TRBV3-1 with TRBJ1-1, with 11 bases matching TRBD1. Trimming cost V 4 bases and J 4 bases; bases outside gene matches: 5. The CDR3 loop spans 15 amino acids. Germline V gene sequence: CDR1 LGHDT, CDR2 YNNKEL (reference sequence). The CDR3 sequence: CASSLAGTGGTEAFF. The CDR3, as DNA: TGTGCCAGCAGCCTCGCTGGGACAGGGGGCACTGAAGCTTTCTTT.

This clonotype was recorded at least ten times. The rearrangement joins TRBV10-3 to TRBJ2-3, with TRBD2 identical over 9 bases. The germline V gene has CDR1 ENHRY and CDR2 SYGVKD. The CDR3 has 17 residues. V lost 2 bases to trimming and J lost 2 bases; unmatched junction nucleotides: 8. CDR3 residues: CAISERILAGNTDTQYF. The CDR3 nucleotides are TGTGCCATCAGTGAGCGCATACTAGCGGGCAACACAGATACGCAGTATTTT.

This clonotype has a count of ten or more. The chain has TRBV29-1 and TRBJ2-2; D uncertain. V was trimmed by 5 bases and J by 0 bases, leaving 1 base between them. CDR3 length: 11 amino acids. Germline V lookup: CDR1 SQVTM, CDR2 ANQGSEA. The CDR3 is CSVSNTGELFF. CDR3 nucleotides: TGCAGCGTTTCGAACACCGGGGAGCTGTTTTTT.

This chain joins TRBV29-1 and TRBJ2-1, with D possibly called TRBD1 or TRBD2 (5 bases each). Germline V gene lookup returns CDR1 SQVTM and CDR2 ANQGSEA. The CDR3 has 13 amino acids. V shed 6 bases and J shed 7 bases, with 16 bases lying between them. The CDR3 DNA follows: TGCAGCGTGTTGAGGGGCTTGGTGAATGAGCAGTTCTTC. It codes for CSVLRGLVNEQFF.

This clonotype was counted many times. The chain is built from TRBV2 and TRBJ2-3; D possibly corresponds to TRBD2 (5 bases). Germline lookup yields CDR1 SNHLY and CDR2 FYNNEI. The V end was cut by 4 bases, the J end by 2 bases, with 16 bases between. This CDR3 comprises 16 residues. CDR3 sequence reads: CASSARTLLTTDTQYF. CDR3 coding DNA: TGTGCCAGCAGTGCCCGGACTCTCCTCACCACAGATACGCAGTATTTT.

This clonotype has at least ten counts. This sequence joins TRBV28 and TRBJ2-6; D ambiguous. The CDR3 covers 17 residues. V lost 1 base and J lost 4, with 14 bases in between. Germline CDR1 MDHEN, CDR2 SYDVKM. CDR3 DNA: TGTGCCAGCAGTTTATTGGGTCCCTCGAGCGGGGCCAACGTCCTGACTTTC. Protein product: CASSLLGPSSGANVLTF. Supplemented by reference TRBV28 and TRBJ2-6, the full variable domain reads DVKVTQSSRYLVKRTGEKVFLECVQDMDHENMFWYRQDPGLGLRLIYFSYDVKMKEKGDIPEGYSVSREKKERFSLILESASTNQTSMYLCASSLLGPSSGANVLTFGAGSRLTVL.

On this clonotype: One base away lies a much larger clone, so this may be a sequencing read error. V usage is TRBV10-3 and J usage is TRBJ1-2; the match to TRBD1 covers 7 bases. This CDR3 spans 14 amino acids. V dropped 2 bases and J dropped 4; count of bases not matched to a gene: 4. Germline CDR1 reads ENHRY; CDR2 reads SYGVKD. Here the CDR3 DNA reads TGTGCCATCAGTGAGCGCCGGGACAGCTATGGCTACACCTTC. Amino acid sequence: CAISERRDSYGYTF.

The table lists this clonotype with many counts. This chain uses TRBV3-1 with TRBJ2-7; 10 bases align to TRBD1. The germline gives CDR1 LGHDT, CDR2 YNNKEL (reference sequence). Losses at the gene ends were 4 bases for V and 2 bases for J; bases not matched to a gene: 5. This CDR3 has 15 amino acids. The CDR3: CASSPRQGAAYEQYF. The CDR3 DNA is TGTGCCAGCAGCCCCCGACAGGGGGCCGCCTACGAGCAGTACTTC.

This clonotype was counted many times. J is TRBJ1-1 and V is TRBV28, with D possibly matching TRBD1 (6 bases). The V end was cut by 2 bases, the J end by 0 bases, with 10 bases between. CDR1 and CDR2 from the germline V gene are MDHEN and SYDVKM. The CDR3 extends over 15 amino acids. The CDR3 sequence is CASSLPDRLNTEAFF. CDR3 DNA sequence: TGTGCCAGCAGTTTACCCGACAGGTTGAACACTGAAGCTTTCTTT.

To note about this clonotype: A junction boundary mismatches the germline segment, possibly from a read error. The chain combines TRBV7-6 with TRBJ2-7; 10 bases are shared with TRBD2. Germline V gene sequence: CDR1 SGHVS, CDR2 FNYEAQ. This CDR3 has 15 amino acids. CDR3 sequence: CTSSLVYSGRYEQYF. In DNA form, the CDR3 reads TGTACCAGCAGCTTAGTCTATAGCGGGAGGTATGAGCAGTACTTC.

As concerns this clonotype: This may stem from a read error, because a much larger clone lies one nucleotide away. The V and J genes are TRBV12-3 or TRBV12-4 and TRBJ2-2; weak D call: TRBD2 (6 bases). CDR3 length equals 15 residues. As DNA, the CDR3 is TGTGCCAGCAGTTTAGACGGGCCGAGCACCGGGGGGCTGTTTTTT. Protein product: CASSLDGPSTGGLFF.

There are many counts of this clonotype. This chain joins TRBV27 and TRBJ2-7, with 10 positions matching TRBD1. Germline assignment: CDR1 MNHEY and CDR2 SMNVEV (reference sequence). The junction had 7 bases not matched to a gene; V was cut back by 5 bases and J by 3 bases. CDR3 size: 15 residues. CDR3 protein: CASSAGTGESYEQYF. The CDR3 coding sequence is TGTGCCAGCAGTGCCGGGACAGGGGAAAGCTACGAGCAGTACTTC.

The chain uses TRBV19 and TRBJ2-7; D gene unclear. V was cut by 10 bases and J by 4 bases, with 20 bases left in between. Germline V gives CDR1 LNHDA, CDR2 SQIVND (reference sequence). The CDR3 length is 14 residues. CDR3 DNA sequence: TGTGCCACTCGTTATTGGGATGCTAGTTACGAGCAGTACTTC. Protein product: CATRYWDASYEQYF.

This clonotype has only a few counts. This sequence joins TRBV2 and TRBJ2-3, with TRBD1 matching over 11 bases. Germline CDR1 reads SNHLY; CDR2 reads FYNNEI. The CDR3 runs to 13 residues. The junction had 4 bases not matched to a gene; V was cut back by 8 bases and J by 6 bases. CDR3 DNA sequence: TGTGCCAGCTGGGGACAGGGGGAGGATACGCAGTATTTT. Residues: CASWGQGEDTQYF.

Concerning this clonotype itself: This sequence may be a read error, since a much larger clone differs from it by one base. This chain connects TRBV7-7 to TRBJ2-2; D possibly corresponds to TRBD1 (6 bases). Germline values: CDR1 SSHAT, CDR2 FNYEAQ (reference sequence). V shed 6 bases and J shed 9 bases, with 14 bases lying between them. This CDR3 spans 13 amino acids. The CDR3 DNA sequence: TGTGCCAGCAGACCAGGGGTAGCCAGGGAGCTGTTTTTT. It translates to CASRPGVARELFF.

This clonotype occurred many times. The chain employs TRBV6-5 and TRBJ2-1; D tentatively reads TRBD1 or TRBD2 (6 bases each). Germline V lookup: CDR1 MNHEY, CDR2 SVGAGI. V lost 2 bases to trimming and J lost 7 bases, with 18 bases between them. The CDR3 is 16 amino acids. The DNA of the CDR3 is TGTGCCAGCAGTTACGGGCCGGCTAGGGGGGAAAATGAGCAGTTCTTC. Its translation is CASSYGPARGENEQFF.

The gene calls are TRBV29-1 and TRBJ2-7; possible D gene TRBD1, 6 bases. The CDR3 is made up of 12 amino acids. V was clipped by 5 bases and J by 0 bases, with 8 bases between them. Per the germline V gene, CDR1 is SQVTM and CDR2 is ANQGSEA. In DNA, the CDR3 is TGCAGCGTTCGGGACAACTCCTACGAGCAGTACTTC. Protein product: CSVRDNSYEQYF.

The chain combines TRBV3-1 with TRBJ2-5; 7 positions agree with TRBD1. There are 13 residues in the CDR3. Germline loops: CDR1 LGHDT, CDR2 YNNKEL (reference sequence). The junction had 10 bases not matched to a gene; V was cut back by 8 bases and J by 7 bases. This CDR3 reads CASFQDRIGTQYF. For the CDR3, the DNA is TGTGCCAGCTTCCAGGACAGGATCGGGACCCAGTACTTC.

This clonotype showed up just a few times. This sequence may be a read error, since a much larger clone differs from it by one base. Written as DNA, the CDR3 is TGTGCCAGCACCTACCATGGAAAGCAGTTCTTC. It is translated as CASTYHGKQFF. V usage is TRBV2 and J usage is TRBJ2-1; D is ambiguous. The CDR3 sequence is 11 residues long. V shed 7 bases and J shed 11 bases, with 12 bases lying between them. Germline CDR1 and CDR2: SNHLY and FYNNEI.